This TCR beta chain was sequenced for a study of early T cells in non-severe SARS-CoV-2 infection. As for the study in general: Sequenced material consisted of bulk RNA (from unsorted whole blood), and chains were unpaired.

In the library, individual cDNA molecules carried attached unique molecular identifiers. Via MiXCR, TCRdb re-called the 5' RACE reads, giving one row per CDR3 protein. The data show over 75,000 distinct CDR3 sequences, about 13% seen once. The CDR3 consists of 14 residues. Trimming left V 4 bases short and J 7 bases short, with 14 bases between. Germline V lookup: CDR1 KGHSH, CDR2 LQKENI. Material: whole blood. This clonotype originated in an adult who was a healthcare worker with PCR-confirmed SARS-CoV-2 infection or an uninfected control (not recorded which). The gene calls are TRBV18 and TRBJ2-1, with D possibly being TRBD2 (5 bases). In nucleotides, the CDR3 is TGTGCCAGCTCACACGACTGGAGGTGGAATGAGCAGTTCTTC. It specifies CASSHDWRWNEQFF.